Each of the 5 T cell receptor beta chains below was sequenced from the same sample in a study of blood T cells in healthy people across ages. The second PCR ran about 7 to 12 cycles with a sample-barcoded 5' primer and J-beta primers. One entry per CDR3 protein, called by TCRdb with MiXCR from the 5' RACE reads. The sample includes fewer than 800,000 distinct CDR3 sequences, more than 40% of them seen just once. Material: blood. Receptors were obtained from an older woman in good health.

This chain joins TRBV18 and TRBJ2-7; 11 nucleotides line up with TRBD2. The CDR3 extends over 15 amino acids. V shed 6 bases, J shed 1 base, and the junction held 5 bases outside the gene matches. CDR1 KGHSH and CDR2 LQKENI come from the germline V gene. CDR3 sequence (DNA): TGTGCCAGCTCGCCTATAGCGGGAGGGTCCTACGAGCAGTACTTC. The encoded protein is CASSPIAGGSYEQYF.

About this clonotype: The junction differs from germline at one of its ends, possibly a read error. The gene calls are TRBV18 and TRBJ2-1, with a tentative D call TRBD2 (6 bases). CDR3 length: 14 residues. Germline CDR1 KGHSH, CDR2 LQKENI. CDR3 in DNA: TGTGCCAGCTCACCACGCGGGACCTACAATAAGCAGTTCTTC. Translated, it gives CASSPRGTYNKQFF.

The genes are TRBV29-1 and TRBJ2-3, with 14 bases that match TRBD2. Germline V gene lookup returns CDR1 SQVTM and CDR2 ANQGSEA. CDR3 length equals 18 residues. With V trimmed by 3 bases and J by 2 bases, 10 bases remained unmatched. CDR3 sequence (DNA): TGCAGCGTTGAGGGACTAGCGGGAGTCATGGTGAACACAGATACGCAGTATTTT. This encodes CSVEGLAGVMVNTDTQYF.

The genes are TRBV7-2 and TRBJ1-1; the D gene is possibly TRBD1 (6 bases). V gave up 5 bases and J gave up 7 bases, with 14 bases separating them. Germline CDR1 is SGHTA and CDR2 is FQGNSA. The CDR3 has 13 residues. DNA for the CDR3: TGTGCCAGCAGCCGAGACAGGATTGGTGAAGCTTTCTTT. Its protein is CASSRDRIGEAFF.

This clonotype turned up a few times. J is TRBJ2-4 and V is TRBV20-1; D not resolved. The J call may be wrong; the DNA end is better matched by TRBJ2-7. The CDR3 extends over 12 amino acids. CDR1 is DFQATT, CDR2 SNEGSKA, per germline (reference sequence). The CDR3 protein is CSAPQRIREQYF. The CDR3 region has the DNA TGCAGTGCTCCCCAAAGAATTCGCGAGCAGTACTTC.